This T cell receptor beta chain was sequenced during a study of blood T cells in healthy people across ages. Study conclusions and caveats: Calculation of diversity from one million T cells yielded estimates considered to be underestimates.

This clonotype has a count of ten or more. Its antigen remains unidentified. Then a second PCR, running about 6 to 11 cycles, was carried out with a sample-barcoded 5' primer and a J-beta primer mix. No fewer than 3 million CDR3-containing paired-end reads came from each sample. In TCRdb, the 5' RACE reads were re-called with MiXCR into one record per CDR3 protein. In the table there are around 1.7 million distinct CDR3 sequences, roughly 27% of which are singletons. The sequenced material came from blood. The TCR originated in a woman aged 25 to 39 in good health.

The CDR3 nucleotides are TGCAGTGCCCCTGGACTAGCGAGCACCTACGAGCAGTACTTC. As protein: CSAPGLASTYEQYF. The chain employs TRBV20-1 and TRBJ2-7, with 9 bases that match TRBD2. The trim removed 6 bases at V and 2 bases at J, leaving 8 bases unmatched. Germline assignment: CDR1 DFQATT and CDR2 SNEGSKA (reference sequence). The CDR3 covers 14 residues.